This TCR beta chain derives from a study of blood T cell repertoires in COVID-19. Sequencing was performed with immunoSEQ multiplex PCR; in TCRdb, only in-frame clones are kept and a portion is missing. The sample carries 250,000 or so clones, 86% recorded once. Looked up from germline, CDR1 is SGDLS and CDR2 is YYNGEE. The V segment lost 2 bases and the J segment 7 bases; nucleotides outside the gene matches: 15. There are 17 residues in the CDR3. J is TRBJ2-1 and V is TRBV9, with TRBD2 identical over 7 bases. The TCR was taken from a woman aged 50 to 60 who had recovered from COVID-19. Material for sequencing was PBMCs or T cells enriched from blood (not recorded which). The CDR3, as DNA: TGTGCCAGCAGCGTCCGCCGGGACTACCTCTCTTCTAATGAGCAGTTCTTC. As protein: CASSVRRDYLSSNEQFF.